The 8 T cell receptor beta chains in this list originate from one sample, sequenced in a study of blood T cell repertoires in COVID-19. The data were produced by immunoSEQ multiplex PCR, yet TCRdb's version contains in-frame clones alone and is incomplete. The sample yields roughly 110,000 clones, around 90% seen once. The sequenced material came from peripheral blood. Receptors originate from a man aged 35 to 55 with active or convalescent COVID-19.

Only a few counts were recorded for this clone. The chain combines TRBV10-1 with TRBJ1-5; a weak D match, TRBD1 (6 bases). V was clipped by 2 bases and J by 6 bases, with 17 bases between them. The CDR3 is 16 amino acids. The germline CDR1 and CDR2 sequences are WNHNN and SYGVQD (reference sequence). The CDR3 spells CASSEGRQGSFQPQHF. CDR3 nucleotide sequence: TGCGCCAGCAGTGAGGGTCGGCAGGGGTCGTTTCAGCCCCAGCATTTT.

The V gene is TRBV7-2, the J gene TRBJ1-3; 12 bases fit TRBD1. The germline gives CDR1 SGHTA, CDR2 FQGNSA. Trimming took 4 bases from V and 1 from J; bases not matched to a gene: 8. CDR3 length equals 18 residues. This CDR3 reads CASSSRDRGRQSGNTIYF. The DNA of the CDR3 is TGTGCCAGCAGCTCCCGGGACAGGGGGCGCCAGTCTGGAAACACCATATATTTT.

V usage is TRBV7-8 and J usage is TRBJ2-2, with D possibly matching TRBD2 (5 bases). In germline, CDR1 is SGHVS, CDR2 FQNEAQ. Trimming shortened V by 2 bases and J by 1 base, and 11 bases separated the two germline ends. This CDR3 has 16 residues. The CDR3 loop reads CASSLLAPVNTGELFF. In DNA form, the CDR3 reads TGTGCCAGCAGCTTACTAGCTCCCGTGAACACCGGGGAGCTGTTTTTT.

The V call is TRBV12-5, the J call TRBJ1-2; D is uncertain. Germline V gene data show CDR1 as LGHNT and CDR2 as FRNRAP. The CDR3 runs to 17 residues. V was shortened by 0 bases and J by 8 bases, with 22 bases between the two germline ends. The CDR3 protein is CASGLVPSGLGQTGYTF. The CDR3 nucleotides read TGTGCTAGTGGTTTGGTACCTTCGGGTCTGGGTCAAACGGGCTACACCTTC.

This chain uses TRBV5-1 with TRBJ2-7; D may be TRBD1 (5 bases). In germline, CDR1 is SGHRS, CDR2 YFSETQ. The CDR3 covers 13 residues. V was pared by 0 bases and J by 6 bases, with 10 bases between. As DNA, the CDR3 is TGCGCCAGCAGCTTGGTTTTGCAGGGCGAGCAGTACTTC. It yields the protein CASSLVLQGEQYF.

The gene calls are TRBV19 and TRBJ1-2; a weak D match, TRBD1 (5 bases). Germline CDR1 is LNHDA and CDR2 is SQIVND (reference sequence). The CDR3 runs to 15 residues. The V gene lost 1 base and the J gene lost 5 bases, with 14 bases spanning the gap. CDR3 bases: TGTGCCAGTAGTATAGGACAGCGCCTAGGATATGGCTACACCTTC. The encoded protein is CASSIGQRLGYGYTF.

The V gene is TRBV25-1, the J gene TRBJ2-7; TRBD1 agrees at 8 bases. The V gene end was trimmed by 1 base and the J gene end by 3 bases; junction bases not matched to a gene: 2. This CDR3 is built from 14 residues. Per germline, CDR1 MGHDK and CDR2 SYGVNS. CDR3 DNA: TGTGCCAGCAGTGAATCAGGGGGCCGCTACGAGCAGTACTTC. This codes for CASSESGGRYEQYF.

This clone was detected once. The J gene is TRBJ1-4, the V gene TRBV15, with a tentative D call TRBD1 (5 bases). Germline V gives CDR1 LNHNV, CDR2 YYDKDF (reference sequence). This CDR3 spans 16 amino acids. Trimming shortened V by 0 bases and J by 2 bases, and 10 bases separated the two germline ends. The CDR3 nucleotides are TGTGCCACCAGCAGAGATCTTGGGACTACTAATGAAAAACTGTTTTTT. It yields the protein CATSRDLGTTNEKLFF.